This T cell receptor (beta chain) comes out of a study of cytomegalovirus exposure and HLA in healthy donors. Study details: Drawn from HLA-typed donors, 80 million to 100 million unique TCRs were held in an early data release.

With regard to this clone: Its antigen is not known.

Use of 60 Vbeta and 13 Jbeta primers characterized the PCR. TCRdb's table, derived via immunoSEQ multiplex PCR, lists solely in-frame clones and lacks some. This sample carries around 300,000 clones, 65% to 85% of them seen once, and the ten largest clones take approximately 2.5%. Study-wide points: Researchers reported in a later analysis that a missense DCLRE1C variant was tied to TCR beta V- and J-gene trimming. 150 to 200 TCR beta chains were listed as cytomegalovirus-associated. Most TCR sequences were rare, but some public TCRs occurred in many donors.

With 5 bases clipped from V and 3 bases from J, the junction kept 10 bases outside the gene matches. CDR3 length equals 17 residues. Germline V lookup: CDR1 MDHEN, CDR2 SYDVKM. This sequence originates from a female donor in good health and CMV-seronegative. The rearrangement joins TRBV28 to TRBJ1-5; 10 nucleotides line up with TRBD1. Material for sequencing was PBMCs. The CDR3: CASSLHGTGEHNQPQHF. DNA for the CDR3: TGTGCCAGCAGTCTACATGGGACAGGGGAACACAATCAGCCCCAGCATTTT.